This is a list of T cell receptor beta chains from one sample in a study of shared clonotypes between healthy human individuals. Measured with immunoSEQ multiplex PCR; TCRdb has only the in-frame clones, and not every one. The profile shows 750,000 to 1,000,000 clones, 92% of them singletons. Sequencing was done on a sample of naive CD8+ T cells sorted from blood. The receptors stem from a man aged 25 to 40 in good health. Both conserved end residues are part of each CDR3. Fields, in order: D gene, clone size, J gene, V gene, CDR3 protein, CDR3 DNA. D genes are given only for firm matches. Expanded clones get a size class; other rows say once, few or many, or leave the size out.

>TRBD2|.|TRBJ2-1|TRBV19
CASSIVPPNLAGVYNEQFF
TGTGCCAGTAGTATAGTCCCCCCCAACCTAGCGGGAGTCTACAATGAGCAGTTCTTC
>.|.|TRBJ1-2|TRBV5-1
CASSLADGRNSYGYTF
TGCGCCAGCAGCTTGGCCGACGGGAGAAATTCCTATGGCTACACCTTC
>.|.|TRBJ2-1|TRBV19
CASSMASGGPGYNEQFF
TGTGCCAGTAGTATGGCGTCGGGGGGCCCCGGATACAATGAGCAGTTCTTC
>TRBD2|.|TRBJ2-7|TRBV27
CASSLSAGGSSYEQYF
TGTGCCAGCAGTTTATCGGCGGGGGGTAGCTCCTACGAGCAGTACTTC
>TRBD1|.|TRBJ2-6|TRBV7-9
CASSLEQGAGANVLTF
TGTGCCAGCAGCTTAGAGCAGGGGGCCGGGGCCAACGTCCTGACTTTC
>TRBD2|once|TRBJ2-3|TRBV5-8
CASSSGLAGADTQYF
TGTGCCAGCAGCTCGGGACTAGCGGGAGCAGATACGCAGTATTTT
>TRBD2|.|TRBJ2-7|TRBV28
CASSGGLFSVGEQYF
TGTGCCAGCAGTGGGGGACTATTTTCAGTCGGGGAGCAGTACTTC
>.|.|TRBJ1-1|TRBV27
CASSLSILGNTEAFF
TGTGCCAGCAGTTTATCGATCCTAGGGAACACTGAAGCTTTCTTT
>TRBD1|.|TRBJ2-7|TRBV28
CASSFRDRGALTYEQYF
TGTGCCAGCAGTTTCCGGGACAGGGGGGCCCTTACCTACGAGCAGTACTTC
>TRBD2|.|TRBJ2-3|TRBV10-3
CAIRTDGRETDTQYF
TGTGCCATCAGGACCGACGGGCGGGAGACAGATACGCAGTATTTT
>.|.|TRBJ2-7|TRBV5-1
CASSLNVEGGYEQYF
TGCGCCAGCAGCTTGAATGTTGAAGGGGGCTACGAGCAGTACTTC
>.|.|TRBJ2-7|TRBV19
CASTHSPAQNTYEQYF
TGTGCCAGTACCCATAGCCCGGCACAAAACACCTACGAGCAGTACTTC
>.|.|TRBJ1-1|TRBV6-5
CASSSISSTTEAFF
TGTGCCAGCAGTAGTATTAGTTCGACCACTGAAGCTTTCTTT
>.|.|TRBJ1-3|TRBV7-6
CASSRTNSGNTIYF
TGTGCCAGCAGCCGGACCAACTCTGGAAACACCATATATTTT
>.|.|TRBJ2-7|TRBV7-8
CASSSLTGRTGFEQYF
TGTGCCAGCAGCTCATTAACCGGGAGGACAGGGTTCGAGCAGTACTTC
>.|.|TRBJ2-7|TRBV28
CASSFSEYEQYF
TGTGCCAGCAGTTTTTCGGAGTACGAGCAGTACTTC
>TRBD1|.|TRBJ2-7|TRBV7-9
CASSPGQELYEQYF
TGTGCCAGCAGCCCGGGACAGGAGCTCTACGAGCAGTACTTC
>.|.|TRBJ2-2|TRBV5-6
CASSFRHLANTGELFF
TGTGCCAGCAGCTTTCGACACCTCGCGAACACCGGGGAGCTGTTTTTT
>TRBD2|.|TRBJ2-1|TRBV6-6
CASSYSGLGPYNEQFF
TGTGCCAGCAGTTACTCTGGACTAGGACCCTACAATGAGCAGTTCTTC
>TRBD1|once|TRBJ2-7|TRBV5-6
CASSLGPGTGYEQYF
TGTGCCAGCAGCTTGGGTCCCGGGACAGGGTACGAGCAGTACTTC
>.|once|TRBJ1-1|TRBV30
CAWSSARTEAFF
TGTGCCTGGAGTTCAGCGAGGACTGAAGCTTTCTTT
>TRBD1|once|TRBJ1-3|TRBV9
CASSVGITRMDREDTIYF
TGTGCCAGCAGCGTAGGGATCACCAGGATGGACAGGGAAGACACCATATATTTT
>TRBD1|.|TRBJ2-1|TRBV18
CASSARDRLGEQFF
TGTGCCAGCTCAGCCCGGGACAGGCTGGGGGAGCAGTTCTTC
>.|.|TRBJ1-2|TRBV6-5
CASSYSSGGYTF
TGTGCCAGCAGTTACTCTTCGGGTGGCTACACCTTC
>TRBD1|.|TRBJ2-3|TRBV29-1
CSVVVMGTGEDTQYF
TGCAGCGTTGTCGTTATGGGGACAGGGGAAGATACGCAGTATTTT
>.|.|TRBJ2-7|TRBV7-9
CASSLGPGDDYEQYF
TGTGCCAGCAGCTTAGGGCCCGGGGACGACTACGAGCAGTACTTC
>TRBD2|.|TRBJ2-1|TRBV5-1
CASSLALAGVVNEQFF
TGCGCCAGCAGCTTGGCCTTAGCGGGAGTGGTCAATGAGCAGTTCTTC
>.|.|TRBJ2-1|TRBV6-1
CASSEGVSGAHPYNEQFF
TGTGCCAGCAGTGAAGGAGTTTCCGGGGCTCACCCCTACAATGAGCAGTTCTTC
>TRBD2|.|TRBJ2-1|TRBV27
CASSFGGAGYNEQFF
TGTGCCAGCAGTTTTGGGGGAGCGGGGTACAATGAGCAGTTCTTC
>.|.|TRBJ2-1|TRBV6-6
CASSYSAQKNEQFF
TGTGCCAGCAGTTACTCGGCACAGAAAAATGAGCAGTTCTTC
>.|.|TRBJ2-5|TRBV28
CASITWGPGETQYF
TGTGCCAGCATTACTTGGGGTCCAGGAGAGACCCAGTACTTC
>TRBD2|.|TRBJ2-7|TRBV7-9
CASSTWTSGYSYEQYF
TGTGCCAGCAGCACGTGGACTAGCGGGTACTCCTACGAGCAGTACTTC
>.|.|TRBJ2-7|TRBV6-6
CASSGFPGLVEQYF
TGTGCCAGCAGCGGATTCCCAGGGTTAGTCGAGCAGTACTTC
>.|.|TRBJ2-1|TRBV7-9
CASSSGVGQFF
TGTGCCAGCAGCTCCGGCGTGGGGCAGTTCTTC
>TRBD1|.|TRBJ2-7|TRBV25-1
CASSESHRGKYEQYF
TGTGCCAGCAGTGAATCCCACAGGGGAAAGTACGAGCAGTACTTC
>TRBD1|.|TRBJ2-1|TRBV5-1
CASSFRETGLDEQFF
TGCGCCAGCAGCTTTAGGGAGACAGGGTTGGATGAGCAGTTCTTC
>.|few|TRBJ2-1|TRBV13
CASSGRAYNEQFF
TGTGCCAGCAGCGGCAGGGCATACAATGAGCAGTTCTTC
>.|.|TRBJ1-3|TRBV7-6
CASSRGQISGNTIYF
TGTGCCAGCAGCCGAGGACAGATCTCTGGAAACACCATATATTTT
>.|.|TRBJ2-1|TRBV29-1
CSSIGSGGYNEQFF
TGCAGCTCAATTGGTTCCGGGGGCTACAATGAGCAGTTCTTC
>.|.|TRBJ2-2|TRBV7-8
CASGAGWDTGELFF
TGTGCCAGCGGGGCGGGGTGGGACACCGGGGAGCTGTTTTTT
>.|once|TRBJ1-1|TRBV11-2
CASSLASDEAFF
TGTGCCAGCAGCTTAGCATCGGATGAAGCTTTCTTT